The rows below give T cell receptor beta chains drawn from one sample of a study of blood T cell repertoires in COVID-19. Assay: immunoSEQ multiplex PCR; the TCRdb copy retains only in-frame clones and omits some. The sample holds 150,000 to 200,000 clones, approximately 88% seen once. The material sequenced was PBMCs or T cells enriched from blood (not recorded which). The receptors shown here come from a woman between 45 and 65 years old who had recovered from COVID-19. Both conserved end residues are part of each CDR3. A D gene is named only where the DNA matches it firmly. Not every row has a clone size; where given, it reads once, few, many or a size class.

TRBJ1-4	TRBV19	.	13	.	CASHPRAHEKLFF	TGTGCCAGCCATCCTAGAGCGCATGAAAAACTGTTTTTT
TRBJ2-7	TRBV24-1	once	14	TRBD2	CATSRAGTTYEQYF	TGTGCCACCAGTCGGGCAGGGACTACCTACGAGCAGTACTTC
TRBJ1-2	TRBV2	.	15	.	CASSEARSHGYGYTF	TGTGCCAGCAGTGAAGCGCGGAGTCACGGCTATGGCTACACCTTC
TRBJ2-7	TRBV27	.	14	TRBD2	CASSGGGKAYEQYF	TGTGCCAGCAGTGGGGGGGGGAAAGCCTACGAGCAGTACTTC
TRBJ1-4	TRBV2	.	13	.	CASTGGTNEKLFF	TGTGCCAGTACGGGAGGAACTAATGAAAAACTGTTTTTT
TRBJ2-3	TRBV3-1/TRBV3-2	.	15	TRBD2	CASSARLAVQDTQYF	TGTGCCAGCAGCGCTAGACTAGCGGTTCAGGATACGCAGTATTTT
TRBJ1-2	TRBV29-1	.	15	TRBD1	CSVDDRGRNNYGYTF	TGCAGCGTCGATGACAGGGGGCGCAACAACTATGGCTACACCTTC
TRBJ2-1	TRBV7-3	.	15	.	CASSSELNSYNEQFF	TGTGCCAGCAGCTCCGAACTAAACTCCTACAATGAGCAGTTCTTC
TRBJ2-7	TRBV27	.	11	.	CASSLYGVQYF	TGTGCCAGCAGTTTATACGGGGTGCAGTACTTC
TRBJ1-2	TRBV2	.	12	.	CASRGGGTGYTF	TGTGCCAGCAGGGGGGGTGGGACCGGCTACACCTTC
TRBJ2-2	TRBV14	.	21	.	CARGHWHFYPPGRGTTGELFF	TGTGCCAGAGGGCATTGGCATTTTTATCCCCCCGGGCGGGGAACGACCGGGGAGCTGTTTTTT
TRBJ1-1	TRBV6-5	.	14	.	CASRPQGMNTEAFF	TGTGCCAGCAGACCCCAGGGGATGAACACTGAAGCTTTCTTT
TRBJ2-7	TRBV3-1/TRBV3-2	.	16	.	CASSQGPTTLVYEQYF	TGTGCCAGCAGCCAAGGCCCCACGACACTCGTGTACGAGCAGTACTTC
TRBJ2-3	TRBV11-1	.	15	.	CASSLPGAGTDTQYF	TGTGCCAGCAGCTTACCCGGGGCGGGGACAGATACGCAGTATTTT
TRBJ2-5	TRBV7-9	.	15	TRBD2	CASSPIGGFGETQYF	TGTGCCAGCAGCCCCATCGGGGGGTTCGGTGAGACCCAGTACTTC
TRBJ1-1	TRBV5-1	.	14	.	CASSLGTANTEAFF	TGCGCCAGCAGCTTGGGGACAGCGAACACTGAAGCTTTCTTT